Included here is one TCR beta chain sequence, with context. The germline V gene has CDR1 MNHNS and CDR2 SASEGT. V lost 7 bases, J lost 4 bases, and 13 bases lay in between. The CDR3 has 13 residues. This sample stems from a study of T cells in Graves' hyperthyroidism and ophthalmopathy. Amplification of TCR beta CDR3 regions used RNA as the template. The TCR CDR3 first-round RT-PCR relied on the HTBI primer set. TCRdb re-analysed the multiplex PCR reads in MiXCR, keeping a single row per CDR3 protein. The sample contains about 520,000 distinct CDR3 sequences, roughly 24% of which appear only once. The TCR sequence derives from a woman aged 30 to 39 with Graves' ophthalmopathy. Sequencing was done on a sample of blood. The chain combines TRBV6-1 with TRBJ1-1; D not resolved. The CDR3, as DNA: TGTGCCAGCACCACCAGAACTGGCACTGAAGCTTTCTTT. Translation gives CASTTRTGTEAFF.